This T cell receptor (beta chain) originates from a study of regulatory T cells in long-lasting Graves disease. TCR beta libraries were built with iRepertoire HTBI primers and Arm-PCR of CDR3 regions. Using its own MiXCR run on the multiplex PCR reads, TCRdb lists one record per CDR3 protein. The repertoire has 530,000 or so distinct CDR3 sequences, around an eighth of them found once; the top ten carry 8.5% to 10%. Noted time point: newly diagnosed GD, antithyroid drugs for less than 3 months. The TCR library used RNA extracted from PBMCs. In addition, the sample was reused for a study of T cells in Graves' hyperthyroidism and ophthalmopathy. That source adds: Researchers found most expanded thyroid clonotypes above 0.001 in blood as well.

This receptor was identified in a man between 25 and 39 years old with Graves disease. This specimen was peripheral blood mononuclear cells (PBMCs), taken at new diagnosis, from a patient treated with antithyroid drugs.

CDR3 sequence reads: CASSVIQGPNEQFF. As DNA, the CDR3 is TGTGCCAGCAGCGTCATTCAGGGGCCCAATGAGCAGTTCTTC. The rearrangement links TRBV9 to TRBJ2-1; the D gene is possibly TRBD1 (6 bases). The CDR3 extends over 14 amino acids. V was trimmed by 2 bases and J by 6 bases, leaving 12 bases between them. Germline CDR1 reads SGDLS; CDR2 reads YYNGEE.